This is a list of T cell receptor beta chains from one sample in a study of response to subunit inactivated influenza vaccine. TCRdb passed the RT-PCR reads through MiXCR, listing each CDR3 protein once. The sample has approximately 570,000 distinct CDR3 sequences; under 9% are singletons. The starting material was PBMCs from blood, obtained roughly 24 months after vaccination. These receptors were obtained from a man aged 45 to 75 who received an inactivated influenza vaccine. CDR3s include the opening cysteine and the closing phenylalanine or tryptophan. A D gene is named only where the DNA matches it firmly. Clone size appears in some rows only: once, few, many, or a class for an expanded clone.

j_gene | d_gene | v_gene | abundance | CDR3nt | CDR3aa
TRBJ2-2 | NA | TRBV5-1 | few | TGCGCCTGTCGTGCGGTGACGAACACCGGGGAGCTGTTTTTT | CACRAVTNTGELFF
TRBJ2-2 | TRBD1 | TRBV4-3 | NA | TGCGCCAGCAGCCGCCGACAGGGTGAGGCCGGGGAGCTGTTTTTT | CASSRRQGEAGELFF
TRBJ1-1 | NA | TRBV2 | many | TGTGCCAGCAGTGATAACAGAAACACTGAAGCTTTCTTT | CASSDNRNTEAFF
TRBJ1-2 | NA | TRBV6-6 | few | TGTGCCAGCAGTTCCCCGGGTAACTATGGCTACACCTTC | CASSSPGNYGYTF
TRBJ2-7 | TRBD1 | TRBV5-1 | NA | TGCGCCAGCAGCACCATCGGACAGGGCAAGGACGAGCAGTACTTC | CASSTIGQGKDEQYF
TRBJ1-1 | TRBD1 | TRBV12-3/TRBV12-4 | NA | TGTGCCAGCAGTATACGACAGGGGCCCGCGTACACTGAAGCTTTCTTT | CASSIRQGPAYTEAFF
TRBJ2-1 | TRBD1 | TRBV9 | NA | TGTGCCAGCAGCGGGGGGACAGGGGGGAACCCCTACTACAATGAGCAGTTCTTC | CASSGGTGGNPYYNEQFF
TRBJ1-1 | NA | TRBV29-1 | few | TGCAGCGTGGAGACCAGGCGATTGAACACTGAAGCTTTCTTT | CSVETRRLNTEAFF
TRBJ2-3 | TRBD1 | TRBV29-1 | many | TGCAGCGTTCAACCGGGACAGAGCACAGATACGCAGTATTTT | CSVQPGQSTDTQYF
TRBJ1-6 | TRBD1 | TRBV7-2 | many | TGTGCCAGCAGCGTGACAGGGGGCGCCTCACCCCTCCACTTT | CASSVTGGASPLHF
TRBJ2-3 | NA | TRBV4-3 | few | TGCGCCAGCAGCCAAGGGGGGCCTCCGGCTACGCAGTATTTT | CASSQGGPPATQYF
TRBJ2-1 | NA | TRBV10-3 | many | TGTGCCATCAGTGAGTCGATCCAGGGTCGAGACAATGAGCAGTTCTTC | CAISESIQGRDNEQFF
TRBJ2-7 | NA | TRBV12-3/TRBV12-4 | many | TGTGCCAGCAGTGCTACCCACTACGAGCAGTACTTC | CASSATHYEQYF
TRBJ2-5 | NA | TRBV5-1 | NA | TGCGCCAGCAGCGTGACACCAGCGGAGGAGACCCAGTACTTC | CASSVTPAEETQYF
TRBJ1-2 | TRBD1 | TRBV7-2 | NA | TGTGCCAGCAGCTCAGGGACAGGAGAGGGCTACACCTTC | CASSSGTGEGYTF
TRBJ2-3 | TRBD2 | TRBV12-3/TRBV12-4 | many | TGTGCCAGCAGTTTAGTAGCGGGAGGAAGGGTAGATACGCAGTATTTT | CASSLVAGGRVDTQYF
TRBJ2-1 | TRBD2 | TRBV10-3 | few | TGTGCCATCAGTGGTGCCGGGACTAGCGGGATCTACAATGAGCAGTTCTTC | CAISGAGTSGIYNEQFF
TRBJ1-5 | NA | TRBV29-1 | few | TGCAGCGTTGAGCTTGGGGATAGCAATCAGCCCCAGCATTTT | CSVELGDSNQPQHF
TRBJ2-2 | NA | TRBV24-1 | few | TGTGCCACCAAAGGACCAAACACCGGGGAGCTGTTTTTT | CATKGPNTGELFF
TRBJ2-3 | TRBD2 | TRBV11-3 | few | TGTGCCAGCAGCTCGGGACTAGCGGGAGCTCCAGATACGCAGTATTTT | CASSSGLAGAPDTQYF
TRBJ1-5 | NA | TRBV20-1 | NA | TGCAGTGCTAGAGATCTTCTTCGGGGGGGCGATCAGCCCCAGCATTTT | CSARDLLRGGDQPQHF
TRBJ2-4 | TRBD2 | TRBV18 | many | TGTGCCAGCTCACCACCGGGGGAGCGGGGTGACATTCAGTACTTC | CASSPPGERGDIQYF